This T cell receptor (beta chain) was obtained from a study of T cell repertoires in chronic hepatitis B (dated by TCRdb to the late 2010s). Trimming accounts for 0 bases at V and 2 bases at J, while the number of junction bases matched to no gene is 1. Looking up the germline V gene yields CDR1 SGDLS and CDR2 YYNGEE. The CDR3 measures 14 amino acids from cysteine to phenylalanine. The retained sequence is limited to the CDR3, 42 bases, with the frame set at the first base. On this clone: There is no known antigen for this receptor. Nothing much larger sits one base from this clone, and base qualities are not available.

The receptor library was made with the immunoSEQ multiplex PCR assay. TCRdb's version of the immuneACCESS table is confined to in-frame rearrangements and falls short of the full clone set. An unresolved V gene accounts for under half of the shortfall where checked; the remainder is of unknown origin. The table for this sample lists about 500 clones; about four fifths of them were counted only once. The biggest ten clones account for about 29% of the sample. Source material: total CD8+ T cells from PBMCs. Recombination connected TRBV9 to TRBJ1-2, with TRBD1 identical over 7 junction bases. The TCR was taken from a human donor with chronic hepatitis B virus infection. CDR3 loop: CASSVAGQNYGYTF. The DNA reads TGTGCCAGCAGCGTAGCGGGACAGAACTATGGCTACACCTTC.